This T cell receptor (beta chain) was found in a study of blood T cell repertoires in COVID-19. Background on the study: T cells, B-cell-depleted T cells, or PBMCs provided the cDNA or gDNA that served as material.

The CDR3 loop spans 15 amino acids. The V end lost 5 bases, the J end lost 2 bases, and 13 bases lay between the germline ends. Germline CDR1 reads MNHEY; CDR2 reads SMNVEV (reference sequence). Profiled with immunoSEQ multiplex PCR; TCRdb holds only in-frame clones, not every one. The sample has around 180,000 clones; 76% are singletons. Enrolled through a virtual design, the participants were between 18 and 89 years of age and came from about two dozen US areas. The chain couples TRBV27 to TRBJ2-1; D is perhaps TRBD2 (6 bases). This TCR was recovered from a woman aged 50 to 60 with acute COVID-19. The specimen sequenced was PBMCs or T cells enriched from blood (not recorded which). DNA for the CDR3: TGTGCCAGCAGTCCCACCGGGGGAGCCTACAATGAGCAGTTCTTC. This encodes CASSPTGGAYNEQFF.